This TCR beta chain was obtained from a study of T cells after yellow fever vaccination. The overall study: Those fractions that held only low numbers of cells were prepared using the SMART-Seq v4 Ultra Low Input RNA kit.

TCRdb ran MiXCR on the 5' RACE reads and lists one entry per CDR3 protein. Here the sample spans roughly 500,000 distinct CDR3 sequences, 15% to 20% being singletons. This CDR3 contains 13 residues. Germline CDR1 is MDHEN and CDR2 is SYDVKM. V was pared by 10 bases and J by 7 bases, with 9 bases of the junction left unmatched. The rearrangement links TRBV28 to TRBJ2-7; 11 positions agree with TRBD2. This specimen consisted of PBMCs, obtained 15 days after the yellow fever booster vaccination. The TCR originated in a man aged 25-40 years who received the YFV17D yellow fever vaccine. DNA for the CDR3: TGTGCCACCACGCTAGCGGGAGGTTTTGAGCAGTACTTC. Residues: CATTLAGGFEQYF.